The clone carrying this T cell receptor beta chain has only a few counts. The antigen remains undetermined. The sample is drawn from a study of T cells after yellow fever vaccination. Notes on the study in general: Peak timing came faster in the weaker secondary response, day 5 versus 15. It was a small share of clonotypes that appeared in both CD4 and CD8 compartments.

TCRdb reprocessed the 5' RACE reads with MiXCR, giving one entry per CDR3 protein. Of 250,000 to 300,000 distinct CDR3 sequences listed, 5.2% were seen once; the top ten hold roughly 3%. The TCR comes from a man between 18 and 35 years old who received the YFV17D yellow fever vaccine. Sequencing used CD4+ T cells sorted from PBMCs, obtained on the day of the yellow fever booster vaccination.

CDR3 DNA sequence: TGCAGTGCTAGTGTAGGGCCTTATAGCAATCAGCCCCAGCATTTT. Translation gives CSASVGPYSNQPQHF. The V gene is TRBV20-1, the J gene TRBJ1-5; D uncertain. The CDR3 has 15 residues. Germline-derived CDR1 and CDR2 are DFQATT and SNEGSKA (reference sequence). The germline V and J ends were trimmed by 3 bases and 0 bases, with 12 bases remaining between them.